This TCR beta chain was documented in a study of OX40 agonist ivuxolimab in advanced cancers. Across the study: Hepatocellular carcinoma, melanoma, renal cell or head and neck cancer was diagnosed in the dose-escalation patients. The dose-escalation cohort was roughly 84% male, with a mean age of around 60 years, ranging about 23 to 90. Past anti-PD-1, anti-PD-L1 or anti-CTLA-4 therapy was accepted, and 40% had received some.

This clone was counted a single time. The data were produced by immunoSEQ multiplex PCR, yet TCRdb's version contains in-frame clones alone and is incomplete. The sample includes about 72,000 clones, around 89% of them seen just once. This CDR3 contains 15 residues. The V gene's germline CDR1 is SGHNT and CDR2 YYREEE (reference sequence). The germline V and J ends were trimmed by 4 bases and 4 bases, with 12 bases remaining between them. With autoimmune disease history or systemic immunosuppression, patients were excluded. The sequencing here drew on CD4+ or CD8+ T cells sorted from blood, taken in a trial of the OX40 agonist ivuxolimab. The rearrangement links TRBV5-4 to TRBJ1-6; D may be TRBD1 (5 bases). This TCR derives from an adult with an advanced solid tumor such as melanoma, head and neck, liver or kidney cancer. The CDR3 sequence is CASSTYGGYNSPLHF. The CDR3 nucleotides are TGTGCCAGCAGCACCTATGGGGGGTATAATTCACCCCTCCACTTT. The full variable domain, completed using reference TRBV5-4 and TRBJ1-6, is ETGVTQSPTHLIKTRGQQVTLRCSSQSGHNTVSWYQQALGQGPQFIFQYYREEENGRGNFPPRFSGLQFPNYSSELNVNALELDDSALYLCASSTYGGYNSPLHFGNGTRLTVT.